Each of the 7 T cell receptor beta chains below was sequenced from the same sample in a study of blood T cell repertoires in COVID-19. TCRdb keeps only in-frame clones here, not all; method: immunoSEQ multiplex PCR. The sample gives approximately 150,000 clones, around 84% of which show up once; more than 5% is in the top ten. Specimen: peripheral blood. These receptor sequences come from a woman between 50 and 59 years old with COVID-19, enrolled during active disease.

CDR3 amino acids: CASSLGEVGGRKETQYF. For the CDR3, the DNA is TGTGCCAGCAGCTTGGGAGAGGTGGGGGGTCGCAAAGAGACCCAGTACTTC. This chain uses TRBV11-3 with TRBJ2-5, with D perhaps matching TRBD2 (6 bases). CDR3 size: 17 residues. V shed 3 bases and J shed 3 bases, with 20 bases lying between them. The germline V gene has CDR1 SGHNT and CDR2 YENEEA.

The J gene is TRBJ2-3, the V gene TRBV9, with 8 bases identical to TRBD2. CDR1 is SGDLS, CDR2 YYNGEE, per germline. V lost 2 bases to trimming and J lost 4 bases; unmatched junction nucleotides: 9. The CDR3 runs 16 residues. CDR3 protein: CASSVTGGAWADTQYF. In nucleotides, the CDR3 is TGTGCCAGCAGCGTGACCGGGGGGGCCTGGGCAGATACGCAGTATTTT.

This clone appeared a few times. The chain links TRBV7-9 to TRBJ2-1, with 8 bases lining up with TRBD2. J gave up 4 bases and V 7 bases, and 12 bases lay outside the gene matches. CDR1 is SEHNR, CDR2 FQNEAQ, per germline (reference sequence). The CDR3 totals 16 residues. CDR3 region: CASTRLSGGPYNEQFF. In nucleotides, the CDR3 is TGTGCCAGCACCCGCCTGAGCGGGGGACCATACAATGAGCAGTTCTTC.

This sequence joins TRBV24-1 and TRBJ1-5; 8 bases fit TRBD1. V trimming: 5 bases; J trimming: 5 bases; junction bases outside the gene matches: 7. Looked up from germline, CDR1 is KGHDR and CDR2 is SFDVKD. This CDR3 spans 15 amino acids. CDR3 region: CATSGGQGGDQPQHF. The CDR3 DNA follows: TGTGCCACCAGTGGTGGACAGGGTGGGGATCAGCCCCAGCATTTT.

The chain combines TRBV6-5 with TRBJ2-3; 12 nucleotides align to TRBD1. The CDR3 loop spans 15 amino acids. Looked up from germline, CDR1 is MNHEY and CDR2 is SVGAGI. V lost 7 bases and J lost 2; bases outside the gene matches: 4. CDR3 sequence: CASTGTGGLTDTQYF. DNA for the CDR3: TGTGCCAGCACCGGGACAGGGGGCCTCACAGATACGCAGTATTTT.

This clone was observed a few times. The V gene is TRBV7-6, the J gene TRBJ2-7; 7 bases map to TRBD2. Germline values: CDR1 SGHVS, CDR2 FNYEAQ. The CDR3 is made up of 16 amino acids. The V segment lost 0 bases and the J segment 1 base; nucleotides outside the gene matches: 6. The CDR3 nucleotides read TGTGCCAGCAGCTTAGCCACGCTAGCGGTATCCTACGAGCAGTACTTC. Residues: CASSLATLAVSYEQYF.

The gene calls are TRBV4-1 and TRBJ2-7; 8 nucleotides agree with TRBD1. CDR3 length: 15 amino acids. The ends lost 6 bases at V and 1 base at J; junction bases unmatched: 8. Germline CDR1 and CDR2: MGHRA and YSYEKL. CDR3 coding DNA: TGCGCCAGCAGTCTTTCTGGGACAGGTTCCTACGAGCAGTACTTC. Translated: CASSLSGTGSYEQYF.